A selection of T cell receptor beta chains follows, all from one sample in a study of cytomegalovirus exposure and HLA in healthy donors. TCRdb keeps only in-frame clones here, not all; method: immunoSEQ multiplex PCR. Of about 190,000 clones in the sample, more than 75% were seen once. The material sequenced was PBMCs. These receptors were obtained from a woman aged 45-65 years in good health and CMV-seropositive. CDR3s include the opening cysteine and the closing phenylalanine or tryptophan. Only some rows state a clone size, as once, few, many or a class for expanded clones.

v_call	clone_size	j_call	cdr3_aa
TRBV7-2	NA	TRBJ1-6	CASSPREVGNSPLHF
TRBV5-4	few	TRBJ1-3	CASSFDRGNGNTIYF
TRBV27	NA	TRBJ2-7	CASRAGLAYYEQYF
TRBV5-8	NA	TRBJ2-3	CASSLGGGSTDTQYF
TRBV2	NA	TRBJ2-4	CASRETSLAKNIQYF
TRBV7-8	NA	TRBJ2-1	CASSQGQGAYNEQFF
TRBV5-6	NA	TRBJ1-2	CASSSGMYGYTF
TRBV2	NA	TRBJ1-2	CASTGDSFIQGYTF
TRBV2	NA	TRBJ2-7	CASSPSPHKGAEHEQYF
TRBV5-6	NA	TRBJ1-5	CASSLRENQPQHF
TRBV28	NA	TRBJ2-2	CASSPPLNSITGELFF
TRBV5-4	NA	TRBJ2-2	CASSLGRGGTGELFF
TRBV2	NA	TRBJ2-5	CASSEHAGGKGETQYF
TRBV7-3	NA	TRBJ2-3	CASSPSISTDTQYF
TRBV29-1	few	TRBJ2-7	CSAGHVSYEQYF
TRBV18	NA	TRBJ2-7	CASSPHPGYEQYF
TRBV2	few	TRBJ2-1	CASSNQRGGPYEQFF
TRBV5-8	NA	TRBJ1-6	CASSPRVPGRVSPLHF
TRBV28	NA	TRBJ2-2	CASSPPRLAETTGELFF
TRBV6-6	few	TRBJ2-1	CASSYIGNEQFF
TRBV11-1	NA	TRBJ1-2	CASSNTRSNRVDYGYTF
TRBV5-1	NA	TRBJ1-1	CASSGGLGDRGLSNTEAFF
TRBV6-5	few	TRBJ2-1	CASRPQGYNEQFF
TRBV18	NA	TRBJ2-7	CASSPLETGGKISEQYF